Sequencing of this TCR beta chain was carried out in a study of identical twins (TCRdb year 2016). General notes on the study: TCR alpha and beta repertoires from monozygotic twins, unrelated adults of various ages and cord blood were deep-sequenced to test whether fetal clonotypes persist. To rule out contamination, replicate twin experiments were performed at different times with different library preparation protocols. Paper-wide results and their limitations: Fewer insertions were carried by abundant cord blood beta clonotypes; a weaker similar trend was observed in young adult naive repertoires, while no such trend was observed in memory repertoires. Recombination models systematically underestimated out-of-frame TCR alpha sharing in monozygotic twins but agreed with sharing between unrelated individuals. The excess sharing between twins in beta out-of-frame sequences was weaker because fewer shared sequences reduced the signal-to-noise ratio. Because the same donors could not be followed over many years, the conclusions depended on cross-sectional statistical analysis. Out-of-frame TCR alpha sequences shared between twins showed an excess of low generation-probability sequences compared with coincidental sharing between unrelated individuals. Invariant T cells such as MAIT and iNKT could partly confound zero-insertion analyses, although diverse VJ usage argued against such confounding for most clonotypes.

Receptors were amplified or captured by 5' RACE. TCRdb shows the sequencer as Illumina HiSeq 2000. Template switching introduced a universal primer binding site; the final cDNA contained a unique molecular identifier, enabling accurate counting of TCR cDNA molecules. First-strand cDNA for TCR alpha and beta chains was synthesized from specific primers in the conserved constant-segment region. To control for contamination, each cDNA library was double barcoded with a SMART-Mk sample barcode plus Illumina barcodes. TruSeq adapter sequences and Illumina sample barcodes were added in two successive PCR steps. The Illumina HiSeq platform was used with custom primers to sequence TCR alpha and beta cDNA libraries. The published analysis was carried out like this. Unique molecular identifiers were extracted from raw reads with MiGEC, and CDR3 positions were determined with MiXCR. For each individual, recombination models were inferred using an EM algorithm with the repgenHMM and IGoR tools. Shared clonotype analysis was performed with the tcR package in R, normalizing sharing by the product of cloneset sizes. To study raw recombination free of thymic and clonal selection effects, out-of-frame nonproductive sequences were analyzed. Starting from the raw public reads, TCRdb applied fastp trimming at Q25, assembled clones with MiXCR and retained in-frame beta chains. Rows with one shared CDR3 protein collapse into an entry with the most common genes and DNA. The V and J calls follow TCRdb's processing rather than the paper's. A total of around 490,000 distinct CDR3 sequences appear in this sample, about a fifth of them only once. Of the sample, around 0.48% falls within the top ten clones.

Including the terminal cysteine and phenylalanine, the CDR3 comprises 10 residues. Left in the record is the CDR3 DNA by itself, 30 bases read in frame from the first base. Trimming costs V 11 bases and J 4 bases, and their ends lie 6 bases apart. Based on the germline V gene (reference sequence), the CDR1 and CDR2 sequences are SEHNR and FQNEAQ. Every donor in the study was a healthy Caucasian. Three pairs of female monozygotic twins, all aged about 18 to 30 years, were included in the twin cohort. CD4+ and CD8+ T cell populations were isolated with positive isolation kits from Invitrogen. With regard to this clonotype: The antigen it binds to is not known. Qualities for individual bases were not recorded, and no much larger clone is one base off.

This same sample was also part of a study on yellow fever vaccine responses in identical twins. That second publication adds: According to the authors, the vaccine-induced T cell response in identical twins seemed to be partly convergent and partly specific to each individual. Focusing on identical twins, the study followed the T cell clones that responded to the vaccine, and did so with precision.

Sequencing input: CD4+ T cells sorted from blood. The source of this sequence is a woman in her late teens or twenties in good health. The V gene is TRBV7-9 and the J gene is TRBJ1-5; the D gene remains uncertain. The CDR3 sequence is CAADNQPQHF. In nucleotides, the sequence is TGTGCCGCGGATAATCAGCCCCAGCATTTT.